This T cell receptor (beta chain) derives from a study of blood T cell repertoires in COVID-19 (dated by TCRdb to the early 2020s). The study in broad terms: Samples from collaborators originated in the United States, Italy and Spain and spanned both the acute and convalescent phases of COVID-19. Where available, HLA class I and class II types were obtained from metadata supplied by the sample provider rather than from assay-based typing. The samples were drawn from two sources: the first 160 participants of the ongoing ImmuneRACE study, and about 1,300 subjects contributed by 6 global collaborators. The sample metadata nearly always contained a de-identified subject ID, COVID-19 status, age in years and sex. The dataset comprised deeply sampled blood TCRbeta repertoires from subjects exposed to, actively infected with, or recovered from COVID-19. A freely available public database, intended as a resource for researchers studying the immune response to SARS-CoV-2, is where the repertoires were released. The material from the prospective study consisted of cDNA or gDNA derived from T cells, B-cell-depleted T cells, or PBMCs.

Beyond this particular receptor, the publication reports: Clinical and demographic metadata were provided uncurated, with the amount varying by source and participant.

TCRbeta CDR3 regions were amplified from genomic DNA by means of the immunoSEQ Assay, a bias-controlled multiplex PCR. From the authors' description of their analysis: The number of nucleated cells in each sample was estimated from the amplification of reference gene primers within the assay. To quantify the absolute abundance of each unique TCRbeta CDR3 rearrangement, sequence reads were collapsed and filtered. For each sample, productive Simpson clonality was calculated by taking the square root of Simpson's diversity index across productive rearrangements. TCRdb's version of the immuneACCESS table is confined to in-frame rearrangements and falls short of the full clone set. An unresolved V gene accounts for under half of the shortfall where checked; the remainder is of unknown origin. V and J calls and clone size are as listed in that table; D and trimming were resolved from the DNA. Counted in this sample were more than 200,000 clones; around four fifths of them appeared once. The ten largest account for about 2.3% of the sample.

Each collaborating institution followed its own protocols to collect whole blood in K2EDTA tubes. For TCRbeta analysis, collaborators shipped samples in one of three forms: frozen whole blood, isolated PBMCs, or DNA extracted from either of those sample types. The CDR3 runs 13 amino acids, cysteine and phenylalanine included. Here the CDR3 DNA is all that survives: 39 bases in frame from base 1. Taken from the germline V gene (reference sequence), the CDR1 and CDR2 loops are SGHAT and FQDESV. Here V drops 4 bases and J drops 8 bases, and the junction holds 4 bases not matched to any gene. This clone was recorded only once. What this receptor recognizes is not known. No much larger clone is present one base from it, and per-base qualities are unavailable.

The sequence was collected from a woman between 35 and 50 years old with active or convalescent COVID-19. Sequenced input: peripheral blood. The V and J genes are TRBV11-1 and TRBJ2-2, and TRBD1 matches 7 of the central bases. The CDR3 loop reads CASSSQGVGELFF. The nucleotides are TGTGCCAGCAGCTCCCAGGGGGTGGGGGAGCTGTTTTTT.